Shown below are 2 T cell receptor beta chains from a single sample sequenced in a study of cytomegalovirus exposure and HLA in healthy donors. The PCR was carried out with 60 Vbeta primers and 13 Jbeta primers. This table comes from immunoSEQ multiplex PCR, and its TCRdb copy is limited to in-frame clones, with some not included. The table lists tens of thousands of clones, with less than 20% in the top ten. Material for sequencing was PBMCs. The source of these receptors is a man aged 45-65 years in good health and CMV-seropositive.

As regards this clone: The identical CDR3 is also encoded by other nucleotide sequences in the sample. V is TRBV4-3 and J is TRBJ2-1; 7 bases agree with TRBD2. Per germline, CDR1 LGHNA and CDR2 YSLEER. The ends lost 1 base at V and 5 bases at J; junction bases unmatched: 5. The CDR3 is made up of 15 amino acids. CDR3 DNA sequence: TGCGCCAGCAGCCAAGTTAGCGGGCGGCACAATGAGCAGTTCTTC. It yields the protein CASSQVSGRHNEQFF.

The chain employs TRBV19 and TRBJ2-3; the D gene is possibly TRBD2 (5 bases). The V gene's germline CDR1 is LNHDA and CDR2 SQIVND (reference sequence). The CDR3 loop spans 14 amino acids. The V and J ends lost 7 bases and 2 bases respectively, with 13 bases between them. The CDR3 bases are TGTGCCAGTACGGGCATGACTACCACAGATACGCAGTATTTT. Protein product: CASTGMTTTDTQYF.